This TCR beta chain was recorded in a study of blood T cells in healthy people across ages. Peripheral blood samples of roughly 10 milliliters were drawn from each donor. The authors ran a second PCR of roughly 7 to 11 cycles using a sample-barcoded 5' primer and a J-beta primer mix. Each cDNA molecule was tagged by a template-switch adaptor that had 12 random nucleotides. One entry per CDR3 protein, called by TCRdb with MiXCR from the 5' RACE reads. The repertoire holds more than 1 million distinct CDR3 sequences, 40% to 50% seen once, with 18% in the top ten. This clonotype occurred once. No antigen is known for it. Study-wide results and limits: Higher diversity and more naive CD4+ cells were features of long-lived donors, compared to aged donors. The fall in TCR beta diversity per million T cells was roughly linear with age.

The length of the CDR3 is 14 residues. The V gene's germline CDR1 is SGDLS and CDR2 YYNGEE. V dropped 0 bases and J dropped 5 bases, with 11 bases sitting between them. This receptor was obtained from a woman aged 55-69 years in good health. The sequencing input was blood. The V gene is TRBV9, the J gene TRBJ2-5, with a weak D call TRBD1 (6 bases). The CDR3 sequence: CASSVGQAFETQYF. DNA for the CDR3: TGTGCCAGCAGCGTAGGACAGGCATTCGAGACCCAGTACTTC.